Listed here are 18 T cell receptor beta chains from one sample, sequenced in a study of control samples from healthy donors and cancer patients. Only in-frame clones appear in the TCRdb table, and some are missing; sequencing was by immunoSEQ multiplex PCR. In the table there are about 89,000 clones, more than 75% of which are singletons. The sample comprised blood. Every receptor here comes from a woman aged 40 to 55 in good health.

The chain uses TRBV13 and TRBJ2-7; a possible D gene is TRBD2 (5 bases). The CDR3 spans 12 residues. V dropped 4 bases and J dropped 5 bases, with 9 bases sitting between them. The V gene's germline CDR1 is PRHDT and CDR2 FYEKMQ (reference sequence). The CDR3 nucleotides read TGTGCCAGCAGCTCCCTCGGGAACGAGCAGTACTTC. Protein: CASSSLGNEQYF.

The V call is TRBV9, the J call TRBJ2-2; D perhaps matches TRBD1 (6 bases). The V gene's germline CDR1 is SGDLS and CDR2 YYNGEE. The CDR3 has 16 amino acids. V lost 4 bases and J lost 4, with 17 bases in between. CDR3 amino acids: CASSLRQETFTGELFF. CDR3 nucleotides: TGTGCCAGCAGCCTCCGACAGGAAACATTCACCGGGGAGCTGTTTTTT.

The chain has TRBV7-2 and TRBJ1-1, with D perhaps TRBD1 (5 bases). Deletions cut 4 bases from V and 9 bases from J, with 21 bases between. The CDR3 is made up of 15 amino acids. Germline values: CDR1 SGHTA, CDR2 FQGNSA. The CDR3 bases are TGTGCCAGCAGCTCCCTAATCGGGACGGTAAGGAAAGCTTTCTTT. The encoded protein is CASSSLIGTVRKAFF. The whole variable domain, filled in from reference TRBV7-2 and TRBJ1-1, reads GAGVSQSPSNKVTEKGKDVELRCDPISGHTALYWYRQSLGQGLEFLIYFQGNSAPDKSGLPSDRFSAERTGGSVSTLTIQRTQQEDSAVYLCASSSLIGTVRKAFFGQGTRLTVV.

The genes are TRBV7-6 and TRBJ1-4, with a tentative D call TRBD1 (5 bases). V was cut by 4 bases and J by 8 bases, with 20 bases left in between. The CDR3 loop spans 16 amino acids. Germline-derived CDR1 and CDR2 are SGHVS and FNYEAQ. In DNA form, the CDR3 reads TGTGCCAGCAGCTCAAGGTTAGGGGAGATGAGCGAAAAACTGTTTTTT. The encoded protein is CASSSRLGEMSEKLFF.

This clone was observed a handful of times. This chain links TRBV29-1 with TRBJ1-1; no reliable D call. The CDR3 has 13 residues. Trimming cost V 4 bases and J 3 bases, with 12 bases left between them. The V gene's germline CDR1 is SQVTM and CDR2 ANQGSEA. CDR3: CSVVGLVDTEAFF. CDR3 nucleotide sequence: TGCAGCGTTGTTGGTTTAGTGGACACTGAAGCTTTCTTT.

This chain joins TRBV6-5 and TRBJ2-5; TRBD1 aligns across 7 bases. Germline CDR1 is MNHEY and CDR2 is SVGAGI. CDR3 length: 14 amino acids. Trimming cost V 6 bases and J 5 bases; bases outside gene matches: 9. This chain's CDR3 is CASSASGGRETQYF. As DNA, the CDR3 is TGTGCCAGCAGCGCCTCAGGGGGTAGGGAGACCCAGTACTTC.

The sample holds one count of this clone. This chain links TRBV24-1 with TRBJ2-5; TRBD2 might be the D (6 bases). Germline V gene lookup returns CDR1 KGHDR and CDR2 SFDVKD. This CDR3 is built from 14 residues. The V and J ends lost 8 bases and 0 bases respectively, with 12 bases between them. CDR3 in amino acids: CATIGTVYQETQYF. CDR3 DNA: TGTGCCACCATCGGGACTGTGTACCAAGAGACCCAGTACTTC.

This chain connects TRBV2 to TRBJ2-5; D is perhaps TRBD2 (5 bases). Trimming cost V 6 bases and J 4 bases, with 9 bases left between them. The CDR3 spans 12 residues. Looked up from germline, CDR1 is SNHLY and CDR2 is FYNNEI. CDR3 region: CASSGERETQYF. The CDR3 DNA follows: TGTGCCAGCAGCGGGGAAAGAGAGACCCAGTACTTC. The complete variable domain, with remaining parts taken from reference TRBV2 and TRBJ2-5, reads EPEVTQTPSHQVTQMGQEVILRCVPISNHLYFYWYRQILGQKVEFLVSFYNNEISEKSEIFDDQFSVERPDGSNFTLKIRSTKLEDSAMYFCASSGERETQYFGPGTRLLVL.

This clone was seen a single time. The gene calls are TRBV9 and TRBJ1-1; tentatively, D is TRBD1 (5 bases). Germline V gives CDR1 SGDLS, CDR2 YYNGEE. The ends were cut back, 0 bases at V and 5 bases at J, with 8 bases in the middle. The CDR3 has 13 residues. The chain's CDR3 is CASSVGGKTEAFF. CDR3 coding DNA: TGTGCCAGCAGCGTAGGGGGGAAGACTGAAGCTTTCTTT.

This sequence joins TRBV21-1 and TRBJ2-1; TRBD2, the D gene given by the table, was not confirmed from the DNA. TRBV21-1 is a pseudogene segment. The CDR3 runs 15 residues. The CDR3 sequence: CASRPTSGYYNEQFF. The CDR3 nucleotides read TGTGCCAGCAGGCCGACTAGCGGGTACTACAATGAGCAGTTCTTC.

The chain carries TRBV6-6 and TRBJ1-2; 8 nucleotides line up with TRBD1. Per the germline V gene, CDR1 is MNHNY and CDR2 is SVGAGI (reference sequence). The CDR3 consists of 15 residues. Trimming at V came to 0 bases and at J to 1 base, leaving 1 base not matched to a gene. The CDR3 region is CASSYSDRDNYGYTF. The CDR3 DNA sequence: TGTGCCAGCAGTTACTCGGACAGGGATAACTATGGCTACACCTTC.

On this clone: Compared with germline, one end of the junction differs, possibly owing to a read error. V gene TRBV7-2 combines with J gene TRBJ1-6, with a tentative D call TRBD1 (6 bases). Germline V gene data show CDR1 as SGHTA and CDR2 as FQGNSA. The CDR3 totals 18 residues. The CDR3 region has the DNA TGTGCCAGCAGCCTAGCCTTTCAGGGGAGCTCCTATAATTCACCCCTCCACTTT. Its translation: CASSLAFQGSSYNSPLHF.

This chain uses TRBV12-3 or TRBV12-4 with TRBJ2-2; D is possibly TRBD1 (5 bases). Trimming shortened V by 8 bases and J by 1 base, and 8 bases separated the two germline ends. This CDR3 is 13 amino acids long. In DNA, the CDR3 is TGTGCCAGCGAACAGGAGAACACCGGGGAGCTGTTTTTT. Amino acid sequence: CASEQENTGELFF.

The CDR3 DNA reads TGTGCCAGCAGCAACCCGGGGGGTAATGAAAAACTGTTTTTT. This sequence encodes CASSNPGGNEKLFF. The V and J genes are TRBV7-2 and TRBJ1-4; D may be TRBD1 (5 bases). The CDR3 is made up of 14 amino acids. Trimming stripped 5 bases from V and 4 bases from J, with 11 bases between. Germline V gene data show CDR1 as SGHTA and CDR2 as FQGNSA. Full variable domain (outside the CDR3, taken from reference TRBV7-2 and TRBJ1-4): GAGVSQSPSNKVTEKGKDVELRCDPISGHTALYWYRQSLGQGLEFLIYFQGNSAPDKSGLPSDRFSAERTGGSVSTLTIQRTQQEDSAVYLCASSNPGGNEKLFFGSGTQLSVL.

V and J are TRBV5-5 and TRBJ1-4; TRBD1 might be the D (5 bases). The CDR3 sequence is 17 residues long. From germline, CDR1 is SGHKS and CDR2 YYEKEE (reference sequence). Trimming removed 2 bases from V and 4 bases from J, with 18 bases in between. Here the CDR3 reads CASSFIGGGLVNEKLFF. For the CDR3, the DNA is TGTGCCAGCAGCTTTATAGGTGGGGGACTCGTTAATGAAAAACTGTTTTTT.

This chain links TRBV3-1 (or the pseudogene TRBV3-2) with TRBJ1-1, with 7 bases fitting TRBD1. In germline, CDR1 is LGHDT, CDR2 YNNKEL (reference sequence). J gave up 7 bases and V 6 bases, and 2 bases lay outside the gene matches. There are 11 residues in the CDR3. The CDR3 protein is CASSRTGEAFF. The CDR3 DNA sequence: TGTGCCAGCAGTCGGACAGGTGAAGCTTTCTTT.

The chain uses TRBV25-1 and TRBJ1-4; TRBD1 is a possible D gene (5 bases). The CDR3 length is 14 residues. Trimming pared 7 bases from V and 6 bases from J, leaving 15 bases between. Germline loops: CDR1 MGHDK, CDR2 SYGVNS. CDR3 amino acids: CASTDGGRHEKLFF. CDR3 in DNA: TGTGCCAGCACCGATGGGGGGAGGCATGAAAAACTGTTTTTT.

The gene calls are TRBV5-1 and TRBJ1-3, with TRBD1 matching 12 bases. Trimming at V came to 7 bases and at J to 0 bases, leaving 14 bases not matched to a gene. Germline V gives CDR1 SGHRS, CDR2 YFSETQ. The CDR3 is 19 residues long. CDR3 amino acids: CASGAPGQGASYSGNTIYF. CDR3 nucleotide sequence: TGCGCCAGCGGCGCCCCGGGACAGGGGGCTTCTTACTCTGGAAACACCATATATTTT.